This T cell receptor beta chain came from a study of blood T cells in healthy people across ages. Study-wide points: The study found TCR beta diversity correlated strongly with naive T cell percentage. Unsorted PBMC input precluded a conclusive naive versus antigen-experienced comparison.

A second PCR, run for roughly 7 to 12 cycles, used a sample-barcoded 5' primer plus a J-beta primer mix. TCRdb re-called the 5' RACE reads with MiXCR, one entry per CDR3 protein. The table lists about a million distinct CDR3 sequences, roughly 43% of them singletons. Donors each provided about 10 milliliters of peripheral blood. Isolating PBMCs gave at least 6.5 million of these cells per sample. As to this clonotype: Its specificity is not known.

J gave up 0 bases and V 1 base, and 4 bases lay outside the gene matches. The CDR3 runs to 15 residues. Per the germline V gene, CDR1 is DFQATT and CDR2 is SNEGSKA (reference sequence). The chain employs TRBV20-1 and TRBJ1-2; 8 bases agree with TRBD1. Material for sequencing was blood. The sequence was collected from a young man in good health. The CDR3 here is CSARATGGANYGYTF. The DNA of the CDR3 is TGCAGTGCTAGAGCCACAGGGGGTGCTAACTATGGCTACACCTTC.